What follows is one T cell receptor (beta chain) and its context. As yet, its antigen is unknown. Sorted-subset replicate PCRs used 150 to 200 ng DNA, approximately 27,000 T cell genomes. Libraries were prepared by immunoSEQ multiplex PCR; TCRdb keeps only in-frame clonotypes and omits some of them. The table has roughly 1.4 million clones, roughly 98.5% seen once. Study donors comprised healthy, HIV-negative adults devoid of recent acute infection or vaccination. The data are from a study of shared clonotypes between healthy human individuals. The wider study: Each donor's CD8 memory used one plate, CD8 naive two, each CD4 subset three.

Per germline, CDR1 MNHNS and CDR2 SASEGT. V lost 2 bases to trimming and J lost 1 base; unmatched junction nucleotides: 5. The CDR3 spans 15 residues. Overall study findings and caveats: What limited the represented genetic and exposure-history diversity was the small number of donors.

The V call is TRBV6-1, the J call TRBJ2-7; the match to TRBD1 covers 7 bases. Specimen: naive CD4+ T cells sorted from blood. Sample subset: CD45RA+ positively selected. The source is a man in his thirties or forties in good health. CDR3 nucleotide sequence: TGTGCCAGCAGTGAAATGCAGGGGGTGTCCTACGAGCAGTACTTC. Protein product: CASSEMQGVSYEQYF.